This TCR beta chain came from a study of OX40 agonist ivuxolimab in advanced cancers. On the study more broadly: Prior anti-PD-1, anti-PD-L1 or anti-CTLA-4 therapy was allowed; 40% to 50% had some.

Only in-frame clones appear in the TCRdb table, and some are missing; sequencing was by immunoSEQ multiplex PCR. The table lists 60,000 to 70,000 clones, 89% of them singletons, with 12% in the top ten. Trimming took 0 bases from V and 2 from J; bases not matched to a gene: 4. The CDR3 spans 17 residues. Germline V gene sequence: CDR1 MGHRA, CDR2 YSYEKL. Sample: CD4+ or CD8+ T cells sorted from blood, taken in a trial of the OX40 agonist ivuxolimab. The J gene is TRBJ2-3, the V gene TRBV4-1, with 11 bases matching TRBD2. This sequence was found in an adult with an advanced solid tumor such as melanoma, head and neck, liver or kidney cancer. Here the CDR3 DNA reads TGCGCCAGCAGCCAAGAGGGGACTAGCGGATACACAGATACGCAGTATTTT. This encodes CASSQEGTSGYTDTQYF.